This T cell receptor beta chain emerged from a study of blood T cell repertoires in COVID-19. Study-wide context: Acute and convalescent COVID-19 samples came from the United States, Italy and Spain. In each case, the material was cDNA or gDNA derived from T cells, B-cell-depleted T cells, or PBMCs.

Original analysis: Amplified reference gene primers provided the basis for estimating nucleated cell counts. Repertoires were generated with immunoSEQ multiplex PCR, while TCRdb's copy carries only in-frame clones and drops some. V and J calls and clone size come straight from that table; D and trimming were deduced from the DNA. The sample holds about 90,000 clones; roughly 83% are singletons and the top ten take more than 25%. The CDR3 is made up of 11 amino acids. Deletions cut 4 bases from V and 11 bases from J, with 10 bases between. The germline V gene has CDR1 SGHKS and CDR2 YYEKEE (reference sequence).

Sequences were obtained from peripheral blood. This clonotype was sampled from a woman of 80 years or more with active or convalescent COVID-19. The rearrangement uses TRBV5-5 and TRBJ2-1; TRBD1 is a possible D gene (6 bases). The CDR3 DNA reads as TGTGCCAGCAGCCCTACAGGGAAGCAGTTCTTC. Its protein product is CASSPTGKQFF.